Following are 8 T cell receptor beta chains from one sample sequenced in a study of blood T cell repertoires in COVID-19. Libraries were prepared by immunoSEQ multiplex PCR; TCRdb keeps only in-frame clonotypes and omits some of them. Of 170,000 or so clones listed, 87% are singletons. The sequenced sample was peripheral blood. The receptors stem from an older woman with COVID-19, enrolled during active disease.

The chain uses TRBV7-2 and TRBJ2-3; 11 bases fit TRBD2. Germline-derived CDR1 and CDR2 are SGHTA and FQGNSA. The CDR3 is made up of 15 amino acids. The ends lost 2 bases at V and 8 bases at J; junction bases unmatched: 6. The CDR3 DNA sequence: TGTGCCAGCAGCTTAACTAGCGGGGGTGGCGGTACGCAGTATTTT. Translating it yields CASSLTSGGGGTQYF.

The chain employs TRBV4-1 and TRBJ1-4, with a possible D match to TRBD1 (5 bases). Germline V gene data show CDR1 as MGHRA and CDR2 as YSYEKL. The ends were cut back, 1 base at V and 3 bases at J, with 15 bases in the middle. CDR3 length equals 17 residues. The CDR3 sequence: CASSQGRGYQPNEKLFF. The CDR3, as DNA: TGCGCCAGCAGCCAAGGCCGGGGGTATCAACCTAATGAAAAACTGTTTTTT.

The J gene is TRBJ1-2, the V gene TRBV5-6, with D uncertain. Trimming pared 4 bases from V and 7 bases from J, leaving 14 bases between. CDR1 is SGHDT and CDR2 is YYEEEE in the germline V gene. The CDR3 runs 13 residues. DNA for the CDR3: TGTGCCAGCAGCCCGGGAGGGCTGGGTGGCTACACCTTC. Its protein product is CASSPGGLGGYTF.

The chain joins TRBV13 to TRBJ2-2; 8 bases match TRBD1. The CDR3 contains 16 residues. The ends lost 0 bases at V and 0 bases at J; junction bases unmatched: 0. Germline CDR1 is PRHDT and CDR2 is FYEKMQ (reference sequence). The CDR3 here is CASSLGDRANTGELFF. The CDR3 DNA sequence: TGTGCCAGCAGCTTAGGGGACAGGGCGAACACCGGGGAGCTGTTTTTT.

The gene calls are TRBV6-4 and TRBJ2-1; 7 positions agree with TRBD2. The CDR3 runs to 14 residues. The germline gives CDR1 MRHNA, CDR2 SNTAGT. The ends lost 5 bases at V and 6 bases at J; junction bases unmatched: 7. The CDR3 spells CASSFSGIGNEQFF. For the CDR3, the DNA is TGTGCCAGCAGTTTCAGCGGGATAGGCAATGAGCAGTTCTTC.

This chain uses TRBV29-1 with TRBJ1-2, with a possible D match to TRBD1 (6 bases). CDR3 length equals 12 residues. Germline V gene sequence: CDR1 SQVTM, CDR2 ANQGSEA. V was cut by 7 bases and J by 6 bases, with 15 bases left in between. DNA for the CDR3: TGCAGCGCCCCCACAGGGCTCAATGGCTACACCTTC. This encodes CSAPTGLNGYTF.

This clone was seen only once. The chain is built from TRBV5-4 and TRBJ2-3; 8 bases match TRBD1. The trim removed 1 base at V and 3 bases at J, leaving 4 bases unmatched. Germline V CDR1 and CDR2: SGHNT, YYREEE (reference sequence). CDR3 length: 15 residues. The CDR3 DNA reads TGTGCCAGCAGCTTGAACAGGGGGGTGACAGATACGCAGTATTTT. Encoded protein: CASSLNRGVTDTQYF.

This chain uses TRBV6-5 with TRBJ2-7; 10 positions match TRBD1. The CDR3 runs to 13 residues. Germline V gives CDR1 MNHEY, CDR2 SVGAGI. J was trimmed by 5 bases and V by 6 bases; bases with no gene match: 4. The chain's CDR3 is CASRRDRGHEQYF. CDR3 sequence (DNA): TGTGCCAGCAGGAGGGACAGGGGCCACGAGCAGTACTTC.